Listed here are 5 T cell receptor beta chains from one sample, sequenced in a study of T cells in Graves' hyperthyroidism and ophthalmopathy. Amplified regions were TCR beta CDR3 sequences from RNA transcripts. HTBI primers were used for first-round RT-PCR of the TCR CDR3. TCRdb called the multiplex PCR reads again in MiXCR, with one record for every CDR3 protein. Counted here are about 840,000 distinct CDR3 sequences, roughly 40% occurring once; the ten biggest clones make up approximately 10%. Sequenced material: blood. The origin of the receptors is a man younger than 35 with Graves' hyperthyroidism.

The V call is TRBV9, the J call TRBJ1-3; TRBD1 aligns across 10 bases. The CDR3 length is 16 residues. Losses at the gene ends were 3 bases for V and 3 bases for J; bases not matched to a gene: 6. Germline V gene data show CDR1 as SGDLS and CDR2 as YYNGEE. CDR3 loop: CASSGRDRGSGNTIYF. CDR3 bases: TGTGCCAGCAGCGGCAGGGACAGGGGAAGTGGAAACACCATATATTTT.

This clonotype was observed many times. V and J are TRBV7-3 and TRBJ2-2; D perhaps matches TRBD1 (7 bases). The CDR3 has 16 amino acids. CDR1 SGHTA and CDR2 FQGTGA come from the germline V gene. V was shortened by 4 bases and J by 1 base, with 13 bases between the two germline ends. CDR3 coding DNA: TGTGCCAGCAGCTCAGGGGGGCTAAGGAACACCGGGGAGCTGTTTTTT. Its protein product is CASSSGGLRNTGELFF.

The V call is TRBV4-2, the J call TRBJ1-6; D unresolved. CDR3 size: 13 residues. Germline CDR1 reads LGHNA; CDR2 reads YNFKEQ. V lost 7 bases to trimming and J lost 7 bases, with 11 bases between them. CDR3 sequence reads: CASKDGGNSPLHF. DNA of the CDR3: TGTGCCAGCAAAGACGGTGGGAATTCACCCCTCCACTTT.

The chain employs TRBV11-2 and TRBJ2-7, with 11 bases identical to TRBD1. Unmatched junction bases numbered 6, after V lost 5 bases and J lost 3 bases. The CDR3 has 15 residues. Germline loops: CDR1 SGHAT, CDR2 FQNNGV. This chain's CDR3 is CASSQAGQGVYEQYF. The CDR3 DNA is TGTGCCAGCAGCCAAGCGGGACAGGGGGTCTACGAGCAGTACTTC. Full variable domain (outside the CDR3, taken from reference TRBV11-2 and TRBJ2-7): EAGVAQSPRYKIIEKRQSVAFWCNPISGHATLYWYQQILGQGPKLLIQFQNNGVVDDSQLPKDRFSAERLKGVDSTLKIQPAKLEDSAVYLCASSQAGQGVYEQYFGPGTRLTVT.

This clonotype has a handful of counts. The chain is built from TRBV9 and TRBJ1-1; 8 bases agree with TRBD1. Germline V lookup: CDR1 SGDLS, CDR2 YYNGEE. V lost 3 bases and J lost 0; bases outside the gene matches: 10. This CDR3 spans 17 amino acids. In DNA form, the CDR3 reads TGTGCCAGCAGCGCCGGGACAGGAGAAGGGATGAACACTGAAGCTTTCTTT. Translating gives CASSAGTGEGMNTEAFF. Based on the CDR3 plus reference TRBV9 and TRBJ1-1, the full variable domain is DSGVTQTPKHLITATGQRVTLRCSPRSGDLSVYWYQQSLDQGLQFLIQYYNGEERAKGNILERFSAQQFPDLHSELNLSSLELGDSALYFCASSAGTGEGMNTEAFFGQGTRLTVV.